The 24 T cell receptor beta chains reported below all come from one sample, sequenced in a study of blood T cell repertoires in COVID-19. Measured with immunoSEQ multiplex PCR; TCRdb has only the in-frame clones, and not every one. The sample has 140,000 to 150,000 clones, 86% seen once. Sample: PBMCs or T cells enriched from blood (not recorded which). Receptors originate from a man aged 50 to 59 who had recovered from COVID-19.

The V call is TRBV28, the J call TRBJ2-7, with 8 bases fitting TRBD1. J gave up 0 bases and V 6 bases, and 4 bases lay outside the gene matches. The CDR3 runs 14 residues. The V gene's germline CDR1 is MDHEN and CDR2 SYDVKM. The CDR3 DNA reads as TGTGCCAGCAGAAGGACAGGGCACTCCTACGAGCAGTACGTC. Its protein is CASRRTGHSYEQYV.

The rearrangement links TRBV27 to TRBJ1-2, with D perhaps matching TRBD1 (6 bases). The CDR3 is made up of 15 amino acids. The V end lost 8 bases, the J end lost 0 bases, and 16 bases lay between the germline ends. CDR1 is MNHEY and CDR2 is SMNVEV in the germline V gene (reference sequence). This CDR3 reads CASGYLQGANYGYTF. CDR3 nucleotide sequence: TGTGCCAGCGGGTACTTACAGGGTGCTAACTATGGCTACACCTTC.

The chain has TRBV9 and TRBJ2-2, with 11 bases lining up with TRBD2. Germline V gene lookup returns CDR1 SGDLS and CDR2 YYNGEE. V dropped 1 base and J dropped 5; count of bases not matched to a gene: 10. The CDR3 runs 18 residues. The chain's CDR3 is CASSVLAGGPRRTGELFF. In DNA, the CDR3 is TGTGCCAGCAGCGTATTAGCGGGGGGGCCCCGACGAACCGGGGAGCTGTTTTTT.

This chain connects TRBV18 to TRBJ2-5, with 9 bases matching TRBD2. The CDR3 is 17 amino acids. From germline, CDR1 is KGHSH and CDR2 LQKENI. Trimming removed 4 bases from V and 4 bases from J; junction bases left unmatched: 13. The CDR3, as DNA: TGTGCCAGCTCACAGTCTAGCGGGGCTCATGGGGGAGAGACCCAGTACTTC. Translation gives CASSQSSGAHGGETQYF.

With regard to this clone: The identical CDR3 is also encoded by other nucleotide sequences in the sample. This chain uses TRBV5-1 with TRBJ1-2; tentatively, D is TRBD1 (5 bases). CDR1 is SGHRS and CDR2 is YFSETQ in the germline V gene. V gave up 4 bases and J gave up 2 bases, with 9 bases separating them. This CDR3 has 13 amino acids. DNA for the CDR3: TGCGCCAGCAGCCTCGCAGGGAACTATGGCTACACCTTC. Translation gives CASSLAGNYGYTF.

This chain's CDR3 is CASSEREGPPYEQYF. CDR3 bases: TGTGCCAGCAGCGAGCGGGAGGGCCCTCCCTACGAGCAGTACTTC. The chain couples TRBV7-2 to TRBJ2-7; 10 nucleotides line up with TRBD2. The CDR3 contains 15 residues. Germline CDR1 reads SGHTA; CDR2 reads FQGNSA. Trimming cost V 5 bases and J 2 bases; bases outside gene matches: 6.

This clone was observed a single time. The V gene is TRBV19, the J gene TRBJ2-2; 12 nucleotides line up with TRBD2. Trimming removed 7 bases from V and 4 bases from J; junction bases left unmatched: 13. Germline CDR1 and CDR2: LNHDA and SQIVND (reference sequence). CDR3 length equals 18 residues. For the CDR3, the DNA is TGTGCCAGTACCATGGGGCTAGCGGGAGGGCCGAGCACCGGGGAGCTGTTTTTT. Protein product: CASTMGLAGGPSTGELFF.

The chain employs TRBV6-5 and TRBJ1-1; D remains unclear. This CDR3 has 16 amino acids. Germline V gene lookup returns CDR1 MNHEY and CDR2 SVGAGI. V shed 3 bases and J shed 4 bases, with 18 bases lying between them. This CDR3 reads CASSYVTPALGTEAFF. The CDR3 region has the DNA TGTGCCAGCAGTTATGTGACACCGGCTCTGGGCACTGAAGCTTTCTTT.

The chain employs TRBV19 and TRBJ2-7, with 7 nucleotides matching TRBD1. Looked up from germline, CDR1 is LNHDA and CDR2 is SQIVND (reference sequence). The CDR3 loop spans 14 amino acids. With 4 bases clipped from V and 5 bases from J, the junction kept 8 bases outside the gene matches. CDR3: CASSTLGQAHEQYF. The CDR3 DNA reads as TGTGCCAGTAGTACCCTAGGACAGGCCCACGAGCAGTACTTC.

The chain uses TRBV18 and TRBJ1-4, with TRBD1 matching 9 bases. CDR3 size: 16 residues. In germline, CDR1 is KGHSH, CDR2 LQKENI. V gave up 4 bases and J gave up 7 bases; unmatched junction bases: 10. DNA of the CDR3: TGTGCCAGCTCACGAATTACAGGGGGCTCGAGTGAAAAACTGTTTTTT. Its translation: CASSRITGGSSEKLFF. The full variable domain, completed using reference TRBV18 and TRBJ1-4, is NAGVMQNPRHLVRRRGQEARLRCSPMKGHSHVYWYRQLPEEGLKFMVYLQKENIIDESGMPKERFSAEFPKEGPSILRIQQVVRGDSAAYFCASSRITGGSSEKLFFGSGTQLSVL.

This chain joins TRBV11-1 and TRBJ1-1, with TRBD1 as a possible D gene (6 bases). Germline lookup yields CDR1 SGHAT and CDR2 FQDESV (reference sequence). This CDR3 comprises 16 residues. The germline V and J ends were trimmed by 1 base and 6 bases, with 18 bases remaining between them. The CDR3 is CASSLDRTGHGAEAFF. CDR3 coding DNA: TGTGCCAGCAGCTTAGACCGTACAGGGCATGGCGCTGAAGCTTTCTTT.

V is TRBV5-1 and J is TRBJ1-3; D may be TRBD1 (6 bases). The CDR3 covers 15 residues. Trimming took 3 bases from V and 0 from J, leaving 10 bases between them. Per the germline V gene, CDR1 is SGHRS and CDR2 is YFSETQ. CDR3 residues: CASSYQGFSGNTIYF. CDR3 coding DNA: TGCGCCAGCAGCTACCAGGGGTTCTCTGGAAACACCATATATTTT.

The chain links TRBV5-1 to TRBJ2-7; no clear D. The CDR3 totals 13 residues. Trimming left V 4 bases short and J 5 bases short, with 13 bases between. Germline V gene lookup returns CDR1 SGHRS and CDR2 YFSETQ. CDR3 coding DNA: TGCGCCAGCAGCGTAAGTATGGGCCACGAGCAGTACTTC. This gives the protein CASSVSMGHEQYF.

This clone was seen more than once but under ten times. The gene calls are TRBV15 and TRBJ1-4, with D unresolved. The germline V and J ends were trimmed by 0 bases and 6 bases, with 11 bases remaining between them. The CDR3 is 15 residues long. Per germline, CDR1 LNHNV and CDR2 YYDKDF (reference sequence). The CDR3 DNA is TGTGCCACCAGCAGAGATGATCGAGTGGATGAAAAACTGTTTTTT. Amino acid sequence: CATSRDDRVDEKLFF.

The chain recombines TRBV23-1 with TRBJ1-2, with a weak D call TRBD1 (5 bases). TRBV23-1 counts as an open reading frame of uncertain function. The length of the CDR3 is 19 residues. V lost 4 bases and J lost 8, with 32 bases in between. DNA of the CDR3: TGCGCCAGCAGTCGGGACTCGGGAGGGGCAGGGACGGCTCGAGGAGGCTACACCTTC. Amino acid sequence: CASSRDSGGAGTARGGYTF.

The J gene is TRBJ1-4, the V gene TRBV5-8; 8 nucleotides agree with TRBD1. This CDR3 is 16 amino acids long. With V trimmed by 0 bases and J by 6 bases, 7 bases remained unmatched. Per germline, CDR1 SGHTS and CDR2 YDEGEE. The CDR3 DNA reads TGTGCCAGCAGCTTGGGAACGACAGGGGCATATGAAAAACTGTTTTTT. This translates into CASSLGTTGAYEKLFF.

This clone was counted a single time. The chain uses TRBV3-1 (or the pseudogene TRBV3-2) and TRBJ2-7, with D unresolved. This CDR3 spans 12 amino acids. V lost 3 bases and J 4 bases, leaving 7 bases between the germline ends. Germline-derived CDR1 and CDR2 are LGHDT and YNNKEL (reference sequence). CDR3 amino acids: CASSQAQYEQYF. As DNA, the CDR3 is TGTGCCAGCAGCCAGGCACAATACGAGCAGTACTTC.

This clone was detected only a few times. V usage is TRBV9 and J usage is TRBJ1-2; 10 bases align to TRBD1. Trimming removed 4 bases from V and 4 bases from J; junction bases left unmatched: 7. This CDR3 comprises 15 residues. Germline CDR1 is SGDLS and CDR2 is YYNGEE. CDR3 nucleotides: TGTGCCAGCAGCCTTTGGACAGGGGGTGGCTATGGCTACACCTTC. Protein product: CASSLWTGGGYGYTF.

This sequence joins TRBV6-2 or TRBV6-3 and TRBJ1-5, with TRBD1 matching 8 bases. CDR1 MNHEY and CDR2 SVGEGT come from the germline V gene. The V segment lost 2 bases and the J segment 1 base; nucleotides outside the gene matches: 1. The CDR3 extends over 15 amino acids. The CDR3 nucleotides are TGTGCCAGCAGTTACGGGGACAGGAGCAATCAGCCCCAGCATTTT. It yields the protein CASSYGDRSNQPQHF.

The chain recombines TRBV7-2 with TRBJ2-3, with 12 bases fitting TRBD2. Trimming removed 5 bases from V and 7 bases from J; junction bases left unmatched: 7. The germline CDR1 and CDR2 sequences are SGHTA and FQGNSA. The CDR3 runs to 15 residues. CDR3 loop: CASSRGLAGANTQYF. DNA of the CDR3: TGTGCCAGCAGCAGGGGACTAGCGGGCGCTAATACGCAGTATTTT.

V and J are TRBV24-1 and TRBJ2-7; 7 nucleotides match TRBD1. The CDR3 is 15 amino acids. V shed 7 bases and J 0 bases; nucleotides not matched to a gene: 8. CDR1 and CDR2 from the germline V gene are KGHDR and SFDVKD. In DNA, the CDR3 is TGTGCCACCAGACAGGGGAACCAGTCCTCCTACGAGCAGTACGTC. Its protein product is CATRQGNQSSYEQYV.

The CDR3 here is CASSSTGGSGPQHF. The CDR3, as DNA: TGTGCCAGCAGCTCGACAGGGGGCTCGGGGCCCCAGCATTTT. The J gene is TRBJ1-5, the V gene TRBV7-9; TRBD1 aligns across 10 bases. J was trimmed by 9 bases and V by 4 bases; bases with no gene match: 6. This CDR3 contains 14 residues. The germline V gene has CDR1 SEHNR and CDR2 FQNEAQ (reference sequence).

This clone showed up just a few times. CDR3 coding DNA: TGTGCCAGCAGCTTAGGTTCGCACTCAGGAAACACCATATATTTT. It translates to CASSLGSHSGNTIYF. The chain couples TRBV7-8 to TRBJ1-3; no clear D gene. V gave up 1 base and J gave up 4 bases, with 11 bases separating them. Germline V gene sequence: CDR1 SGHVS, CDR2 FQNEAQ. The CDR3 runs to 15 residues.

The CDR3 loop is CASSPTSGSRELFF. In nucleotides, the CDR3 is TGCGCCAGCAGCCCCACTAGCGGGTCCCGGGAGCTGTTTTTT. The chain uses TRBV4-3 and TRBJ2-2; TRBD2 matches 9 bases. The CDR3 extends over 14 amino acids. Unmatched junction bases numbered 6, after V lost 4 bases and J lost 9 bases. The germline V gene has CDR1 LGHNA and CDR2 YSLEER.